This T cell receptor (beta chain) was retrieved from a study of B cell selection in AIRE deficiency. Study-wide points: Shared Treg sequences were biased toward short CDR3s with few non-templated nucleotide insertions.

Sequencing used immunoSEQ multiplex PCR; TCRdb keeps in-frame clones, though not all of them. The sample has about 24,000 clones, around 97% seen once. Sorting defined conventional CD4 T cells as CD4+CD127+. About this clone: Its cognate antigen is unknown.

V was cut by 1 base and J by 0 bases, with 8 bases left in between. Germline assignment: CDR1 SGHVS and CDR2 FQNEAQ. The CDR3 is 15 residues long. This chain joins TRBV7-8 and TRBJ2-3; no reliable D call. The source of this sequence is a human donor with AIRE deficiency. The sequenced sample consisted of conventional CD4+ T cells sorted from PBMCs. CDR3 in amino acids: CASSLGRLSTDTQYF. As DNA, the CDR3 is TGTGCCAGCAGCTTAGGGAGACTTAGCACAGATACGCAGTATTTT. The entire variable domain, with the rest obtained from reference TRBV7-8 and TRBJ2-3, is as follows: GAGVSQSPRYKVAKRGQDVALRCDPISGHVSLFWYQQALGQGPEFLTYFQNEAQLDKSGLPSDRFFAERPEGSVSTLKIQRTQQEDSAVYLCASSLGRLSTDTQYFGPGTRLTVL.